This section outlines one T cell receptor (beta chain) sequence together with its context. This clonotype was counted many times. Which antigen it targets is not known. Nothing much larger sits one base from this clone, and base qualities are not available. The protocol used for the library was PCR. The run used an Illumina HiSeq 2500. To normalize quantification of the TCRbeta repertoire, the TCR libraries were built with molecular barcoding that relied on unique molecular identifiers. TCRdb passed the public sequencing reads through fastp at Q25 and MiXCR, retaining productive beta sequences. Rows merge per CDR3 protein into single entries with the most common DNA and genes. This sample gives approximately 500,000 distinct CDR3 sequences in total; over 9.5% of them show up just once. The ten biggest clones cover around 2% of the sample. The data derive from a study of T-cell reconstitution after alpha-beta-depleted transplantation in children (dated by TCRdb to the mid-2010s). Broadly, across the study: Using TCR repertoire profiling, the study followed T-cell immune reconstitution in a quantitative way in children after TCRalphabeta/CD19-depleted allogeneic hematopoietic cell transplantation. Results the study describes overall, beyond this receptor: In some patients, high TCRbeta diversity at day 60 was attributed to recipient T cells and intrathymic progenitors that had survived conditioning. The apparently early recovery of alphabetaT-cell counts about two months after transplant reportedly depended on only several hundred rapidly expanded clones that came from non-depleted graft cells. The frequencies of hyperexpanded clones fell over the following months, and after one year, T-cell counts and TCRbeta diversity were mostly attributed to newly produced T cells.

According to the study, the label for this sample's treatment or condition signals: allogeneic hematopoietic cell transplantation with graft depleted of TCRalphabeta T cells and CD19 B cells. The transplant recipients were children given TCRalphabeta/CD19-depleted allogeneic hematopoietic cell grafts. The CDR3 runs 15 amino acids, cysteine and phenylalanine included. CDR3 DNA only is kept here, 45 bases in frame from base 1. V is pared back by 1 base and J by 1 base, with 9 bases lying between the germline termini. CDR1 SEHNR and CDR2 FQNEAQ were looked up in the germline V gene (reference sequence).

The sequence was collected from a child between 2 and 9 years old with inherited bone marrow failure, due to receive a stem cell transplant. Recombination joined TRBV7-9 with TRBJ2-3, with TRBD1 perhaps the D gene, on 5 matching bases. The material sequenced was PBMCs, taken before TCRalphabeta/CD19-depleted stem cell transplant. The CDR3 sequence is CASSLVLQGTDTQYF. The sequenced DNA: TGTGCCAGCAGCTTAGTTCTACAGGGCACAGATACGCAGTATTTT.